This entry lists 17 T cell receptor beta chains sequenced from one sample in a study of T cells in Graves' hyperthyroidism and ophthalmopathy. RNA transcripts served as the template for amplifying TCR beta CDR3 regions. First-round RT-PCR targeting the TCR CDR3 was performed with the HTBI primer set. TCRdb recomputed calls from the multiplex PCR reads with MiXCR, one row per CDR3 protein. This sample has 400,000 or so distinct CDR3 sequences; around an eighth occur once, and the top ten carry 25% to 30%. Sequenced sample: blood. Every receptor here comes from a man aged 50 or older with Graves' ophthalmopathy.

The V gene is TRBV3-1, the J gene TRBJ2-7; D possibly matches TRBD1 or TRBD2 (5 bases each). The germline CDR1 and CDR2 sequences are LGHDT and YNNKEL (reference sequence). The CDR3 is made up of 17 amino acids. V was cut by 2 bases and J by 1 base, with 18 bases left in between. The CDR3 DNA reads TGTGCCAGCAGCCAACGACACTCCGGGACCCGATCCTACGAGCAGTACTTC. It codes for CASSQRHSGTRSYEQYF.

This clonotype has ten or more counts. The CDR3 sequence is CASSQATSGSMGEQFF. The CDR3 coding sequence is TGTGCCAGCAGCCAAGCCACTAGCGGGAGCATGGGTGAGCAGTTCTTC. The chain joins TRBV3-1 to TRBJ2-1, with TRBD2 matching 11 bases. Trimming cost V 1 base and J 9 bases; bases outside gene matches: 8. Germline V lookup: CDR1 LGHDT, CDR2 YNNKEL (reference sequence). This CDR3 comprises 16 residues.

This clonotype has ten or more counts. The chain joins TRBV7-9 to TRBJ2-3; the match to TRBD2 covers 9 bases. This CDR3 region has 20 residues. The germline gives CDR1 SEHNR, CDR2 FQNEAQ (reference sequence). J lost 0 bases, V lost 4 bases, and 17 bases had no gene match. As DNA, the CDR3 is TGTGCCAGCAGCTCCGACTCCGGGACTAGCTGGTACACTAGCACAGATACGCAGTATTTT. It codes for CASSSDSGTSWYTSTDTQYF.

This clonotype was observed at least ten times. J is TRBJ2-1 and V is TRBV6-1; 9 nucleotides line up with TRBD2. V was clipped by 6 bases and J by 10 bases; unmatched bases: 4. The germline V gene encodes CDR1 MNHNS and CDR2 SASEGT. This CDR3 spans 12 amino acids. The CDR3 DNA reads TGTGCCAGCAGATGGACTAGCGACGAGCAGTTCTTC. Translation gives CASRWTSDEQFF.

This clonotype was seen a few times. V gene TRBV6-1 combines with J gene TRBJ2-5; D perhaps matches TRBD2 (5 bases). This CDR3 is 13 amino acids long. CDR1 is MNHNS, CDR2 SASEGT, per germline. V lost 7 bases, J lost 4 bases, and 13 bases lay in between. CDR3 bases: TGTGCCAGCACCCGACTGGCGGGAGAGACCCAGTACTTC. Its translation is CASTRLAGETQYF.

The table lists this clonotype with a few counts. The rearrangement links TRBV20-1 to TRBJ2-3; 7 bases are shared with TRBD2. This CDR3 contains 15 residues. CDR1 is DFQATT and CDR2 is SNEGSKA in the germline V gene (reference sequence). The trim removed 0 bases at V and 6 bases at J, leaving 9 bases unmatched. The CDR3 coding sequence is TGCAGTGCTAGAGACAGACCGGGAGGTGGGGATACGCAGTATTTT. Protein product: CSARDRPGGGDTQYF.

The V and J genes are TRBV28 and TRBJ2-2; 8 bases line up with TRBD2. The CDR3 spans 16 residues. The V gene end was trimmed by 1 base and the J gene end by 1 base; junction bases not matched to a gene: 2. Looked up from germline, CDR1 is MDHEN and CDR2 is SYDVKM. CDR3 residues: CASSLYTSGNTGELFF. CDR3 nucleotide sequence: TGTGCCAGCAGTTTATATACTAGCGGGAACACCGGGGAGCTGTTTTTT.

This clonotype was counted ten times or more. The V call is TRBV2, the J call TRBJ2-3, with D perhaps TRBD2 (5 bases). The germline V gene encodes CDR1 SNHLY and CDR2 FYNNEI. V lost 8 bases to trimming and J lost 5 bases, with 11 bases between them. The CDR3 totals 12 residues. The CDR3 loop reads CASRSRGDTQYF. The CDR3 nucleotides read TGTGCCAGCCGGTCTCGGGGAGATACGCAGTATTTT.

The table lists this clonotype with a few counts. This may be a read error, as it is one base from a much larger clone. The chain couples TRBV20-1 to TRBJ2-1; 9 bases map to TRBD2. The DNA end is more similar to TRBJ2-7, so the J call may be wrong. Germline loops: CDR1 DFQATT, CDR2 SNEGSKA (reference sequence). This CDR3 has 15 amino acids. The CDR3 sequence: CSARTLAGAYNEQYF. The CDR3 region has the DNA TGCAGTGCTAGAACCTTAGCGGGAGCCTACAATGAGCAGTACTTC.

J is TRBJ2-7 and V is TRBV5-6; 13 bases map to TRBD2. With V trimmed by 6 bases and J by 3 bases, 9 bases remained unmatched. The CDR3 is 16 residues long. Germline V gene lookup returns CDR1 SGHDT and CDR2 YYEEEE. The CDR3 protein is CASTGTSGILGYEQYF. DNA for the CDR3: TGTGCCAGCACCGGGACTAGCGGGATTCTTGGCTACGAGCAGTACTTC.

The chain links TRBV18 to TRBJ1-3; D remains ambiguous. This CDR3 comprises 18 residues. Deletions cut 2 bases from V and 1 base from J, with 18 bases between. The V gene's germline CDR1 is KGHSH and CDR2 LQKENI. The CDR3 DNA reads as TGTGCCAGCTCACCAAATCCAAGGTCCCGTGGTTCTGGAAACACCATATATTTT. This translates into CASSPNPRSRGSGNTIYF.

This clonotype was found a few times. In nucleotides, the CDR3 is TGCGCCAGCAGCCAAACTAGCGGCTGGGCCTACGAGCAGTACTTC. It yields the protein CASSQTSGWAYEQYF. This sequence joins TRBV4-1 and TRBJ2-7, with 8 positions matching TRBD2. In germline, CDR1 is MGHRA, CDR2 YSYEKL. This CDR3 is built from 15 residues. J gave up 2 bases and V 2 bases, and 5 bases lay outside the gene matches.

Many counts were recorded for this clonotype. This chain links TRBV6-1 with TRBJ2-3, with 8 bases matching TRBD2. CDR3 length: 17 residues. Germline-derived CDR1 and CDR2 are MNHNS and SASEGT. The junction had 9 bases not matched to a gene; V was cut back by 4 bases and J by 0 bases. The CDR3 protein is CASSGLAGLTSTDTQYF. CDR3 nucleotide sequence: TGTGCCAGCAGTGGGCTAGCGGGCCTGACTAGCACAGATACGCAGTATTTT.

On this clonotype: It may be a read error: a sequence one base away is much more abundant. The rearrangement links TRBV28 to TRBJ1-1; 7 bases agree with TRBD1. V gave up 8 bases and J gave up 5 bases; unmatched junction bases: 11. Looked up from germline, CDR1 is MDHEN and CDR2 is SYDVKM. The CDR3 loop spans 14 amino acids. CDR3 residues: CASPKQGRGTEAFF. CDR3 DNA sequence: TGTGCCAGCCCAAAACAGGGGAGGGGGACTGAAGCTTTCTTT.

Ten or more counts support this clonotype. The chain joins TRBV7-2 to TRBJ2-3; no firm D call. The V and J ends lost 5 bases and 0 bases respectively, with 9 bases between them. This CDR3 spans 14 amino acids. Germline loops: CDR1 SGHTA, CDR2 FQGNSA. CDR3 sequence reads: CASSNPTSTDTQYF. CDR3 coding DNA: TGTGCCAGCAGCAACCCAACTAGCACAGATACGCAGTATTTT.

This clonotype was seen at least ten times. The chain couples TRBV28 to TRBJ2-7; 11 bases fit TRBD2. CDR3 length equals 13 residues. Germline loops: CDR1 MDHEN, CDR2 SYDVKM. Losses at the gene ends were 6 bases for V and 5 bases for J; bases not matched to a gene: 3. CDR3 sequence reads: CASRGLAANEQYF. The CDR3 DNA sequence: TGTGCCAGCAGGGGACTAGCGGCAAACGAGCAGTACTTC.

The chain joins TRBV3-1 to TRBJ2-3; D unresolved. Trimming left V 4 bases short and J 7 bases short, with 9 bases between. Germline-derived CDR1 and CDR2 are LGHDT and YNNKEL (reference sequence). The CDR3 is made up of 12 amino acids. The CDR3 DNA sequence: TGTGCCAGCAGCCGGGGTGCCCATACGCAGTATTTT. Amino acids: CASSRGAHTQYF.